These 18 T cell receptor beta chains were all obtained from the same sample, sequenced in a study of T cell responses to AZD1222 COVID-19 vaccine. Only in-frame clones appear in the TCRdb table, and some are missing; sequencing was by immunoSEQ multiplex PCR. This table has around 150,000 clones, about 91% appearing once. The sequencing used peripheral blood, collected on day 0 of AZD1222 vaccination. The receptors come from an adult in good health.

This clone was seen a handful of times. V is TRBV7-9 and J is TRBJ2-2; D unclear. In germline, CDR1 is SEHNR, CDR2 FQNEAQ (reference sequence). The ends were cut back, 0 bases at V and 8 bases at J, with 10 bases in the middle. There are 14 residues in the CDR3. The CDR3 is CASSLALPRGELFF. The CDR3 region has the DNA TGTGCCAGCAGCTTAGCGTTACCCAGAGGGGAGCTGTTTTTT.

Notes on this clone: A junction boundary mismatches the germline segment, possibly from a read error. The chain employs TRBV2 and TRBJ2-7; a weak D match, TRBD2 (6 bases). The CDR3 extends over 14 amino acids. CDR1 and CDR2 (germline): SNHLY, FYNNEI. Here the CDR3 DNA reads TGTACCAGCAGTGAAACGGGGGAGCCCTACGAGCAGTACTTC. It translates to CTSSETGEPYEQYF.

V gene TRBV5-6 combines with J gene TRBJ1-1; a weak D match, TRBD1 (6 bases). The germline V gene encodes CDR1 SGHDT and CDR2 YYEEEE. This CDR3 is built from 17 residues. V lost 3 bases, J lost 0 bases, and 18 bases lay in between. CDR3 sequence (DNA): TGTGCCAGCAGCTCGGTGTGGGGGGCGAACTTGAACACTGAAGCTTTCTTT. This gives the protein CASSSVWGANLNTEAFF.

The chain uses TRBV4-1 and TRBJ1-1, with TRBD1 matching 7 bases. Losses at the gene ends were 4 bases for V and 5 bases for J; bases not matched to a gene: 7. CDR1 is MGHRA and CDR2 is YSYEKL in the germline V gene. The CDR3 runs 14 residues. The CDR3 DNA follows: TGCGCCAGCAGCCGCCAGGGACAGACAACTGAAGCTTTCTTT. It specifies CASSRQGQTTEAFF.

The chain joins TRBV5-1 to TRBJ2-7; TRBD1 agrees at 7 bases. The length of the CDR3 is 14 residues. The V and J ends lost 3 bases and 2 bases, in that order; junction bases with no gene match: 5. Germline V CDR1 and CDR2: SGHRS, YFSETQ. The CDR3, as DNA: TGCGCCAGCAGCTCCGGGACAGTCACCTACGAGCAGTACTTC. Protein sequence: CASSSGTVTYEQYF.

The V and J genes are TRBV19 and TRBJ2-2, with D hard to call. The CDR3 is 13 residues long. The germline gives CDR1 LNHDA, CDR2 SQIVND (reference sequence). Trimming took off 5 bases at V and 1 base at J, with 5 bases between the two ends. CDR3 sequence: CASSHGNTGELFF. CDR3 DNA: TGTGCCAGTAGTCACGGGAACACCGGGGAGCTGTTTTTT.

The rearrangement uses TRBV5-6 and TRBJ2-1; no reliable D call. The CDR3 length is 13 residues. Germline CDR1 SGHDT, CDR2 YYEEEE. V gave up 7 bases and J gave up 7 bases, with 15 bases separating them. CDR3 sequence: CASRKVLANEQFF. The DNA for the CDR3 is TGTGCCAGCCGCAAGGTCCTGGCGAATGAGCAGTTCTTC.

This chain uses TRBV9 with TRBJ2-1, with 8 bases matching TRBD2. This CDR3 comprises 17 residues. V gave up 2 bases and J gave up 5 bases; unmatched junction bases: 12. Per germline, CDR1 SGDLS and CDR2 YYNGEE. The CDR3 sequence: CASSVDPLAGTNNEQFF. DNA for the CDR3: TGTGCCAGCAGCGTTGACCCCCTAGCGGGCACCAACAATGAGCAGTTCTTC.

J is TRBJ1-5 and V is TRBV6-1; unclear D gene. The CDR3 spans 16 residues. Trimming took 0 bases from V and 1 from J, leaving 10 bases between them. Germline lookup yields CDR1 MNHNS and CDR2 SASEGT. CDR3 amino acids: CASSEAVLLSNQPQHF. The DNA for the CDR3 is TGTGCCAGCAGTGAAGCTGTCCTTCTAAGCAATCAGCCCCAGCATTTT.

The chain recombines TRBV6-2 or TRBV6-3 with TRBJ1-4; the D gene is possibly TRBD1 (6 bases). V shed 6 bases and J shed 5 bases, with 16 bases lying between them. CDR3 size: 15 residues. Germline lookup yields CDR1 MNHEY and CDR2 SVGEGT. This CDR3 reads CASSLGQSKNEKLFF. In DNA form, the CDR3 reads TGTGCCAGCAGCCTCGGACAGAGCAAAAATGAAAAACTGTTTTTT.

This rearrangement joins TRBV19 to TRBJ2-7; 11 nucleotides agree with TRBD1. Trimming at V came to 11 bases and at J to 2 bases, leaving 8 bases not matched to a gene. From germline, CDR1 is LNHDA and CDR2 SQIVND (reference sequence). This CDR3 has 14 amino acids. CDR3 amino acids: CAVSGTGGPYEQYF. As DNA, the CDR3 is TGTGCCGTCTCCGGGACAGGGGGACCCTACGAGCAGTACTTC.

The chain is built from TRBV5-8 and TRBJ1-2; 7 bases are shared with TRBD1. Trimming at V came to 1 base and at J to 7 bases, leaving 7 bases not matched to a gene. The germline V gene has CDR1 SGHTS and CDR2 YDEGEE. The CDR3 length is 14 residues. The CDR3 reads CASSLRQGVGGYTF. As DNA, the CDR3 is TGTGCCAGCAGCTTGAGACAGGGTGTGGGTGGCTACACCTTC.

The genes are TRBV7-8 and TRBJ2-1, with 8 bases that match TRBD2. Germline V gene data show CDR1 as SGHVS and CDR2 as FQNEAQ. The CDR3 runs 14 residues. The V and J ends lost 6 bases and 7 bases, in that order; junction bases with no gene match: 8. The CDR3 reads CASRIAGTPNEQFF. CDR3 DNA sequence: TGTGCCAGCAGAATAGCGGGAACCCCAAATGAGCAGTTCTTC.

CDR3 DNA sequence: TGTGCCAGCAGTTTTGACGGGACCACCTACAATGAGCAGTTCTTC. Translating it yields CASSFDGTTYNEQFF. This chain joins TRBV28 and TRBJ2-1; D is tentatively TRBD1 or TRBD2 (5 bases each). This CDR3 contains 15 residues. Germline V lookup: CDR1 MDHEN, CDR2 SYDVKM. V gave up 3 bases and J gave up 2 bases, with 11 bases separating them.

The chain couples TRBV11-3 to TRBJ2-1; D might be TRBD2 (6 bases). V was shortened by 2 bases and J by 5 bases, with 10 bases between the two germline ends. Germline V gives CDR1 SGHNT, CDR2 YENEEA. This CDR3 has 14 residues. The CDR3 spells CASSLPGRHNEQFF. CDR3 DNA sequence: TGTGCCAGCAGCTTACCGGGGAGGCACAATGAGCAGTTCTTC.

The chain uses TRBV27 and TRBJ2-3; 7 bases align to TRBD2. V lost 8 bases and J lost 6; bases outside the gene matches: 8. The germline gives CDR1 MNHEY, CDR2 SMNVEV (reference sequence). The CDR3 length is 13 residues. DNA of the CDR3: TGTGCCAGCTGTACCGGGACTACGGATACGCAGTATTTT. Residues: CASCTGTTDTQYF.

The chain joins TRBV5-4 to TRBJ2-7; D ambiguous. The V gene lost 1 base and the J gene lost 2 bases, with 16 bases spanning the gap. The V gene's germline CDR1 is SGHNT and CDR2 YYREEE (reference sequence). The CDR3 spans 16 residues. CDR3 bases: TGTGCCAGCAGCTTGACACTTAGTACAACGGCCTACGAGCAGTACTTC. This translates into CASSLTLSTTAYEQYF. The variable domain in full, with the rest retrieved from reference TRBV5-4 and TRBJ2-7, is ETGVTQSPTHLIKTRGQQVTLRCSSQSGHNTVSWYQQALGQGPQFIFQYYREEENGRGNFPPRFSGLQFPNYSSELNVNALELDDSALYLCASSLTLSTTAYEQYFGPGTRLTVT.

The gene calls are TRBV6-2 or TRBV6-3 and TRBJ2-6; D is unclear. Germline V gene data show CDR1 as MNHEY and CDR2 as SVGEGT. V lost 6 bases and J lost 0, with 12 bases in between. The CDR3 sequence is 16 residues long. CDR3 nucleotides: TGTGCCAGCAGCCCTGGGTCGGCCTCTGGGGCCAACGTCCTGACTTTC. Its translation: CASSPGSASGANVLTF.